Relative to its sample, the clone carrying this T cell receptor beta chain is medium-sized. The antigen remains unidentified. The data derive from a study of cytotoxic CD8 clonotypes in ibrutinib-treated CLL. Study at large: Following treatment for a median around 11 months, range 6 to 36, response samples were then taken. Whole-study findings and limits: The study found public clonotypes uncommon, contracting or stable on treatment.

There are 13 residues in the CDR3. Germline assignment: CDR1 MNHEY and CDR2 SVGAGI. V was cut by 2 bases and J by 10 bases, with 11 bases left in between. Deep sequencing aimed at 1 in 200,000 to 1 in 1 million T cells' resolution. Profiling relied on immunoSEQ multiplex PCR, and the TCRdb table lists in-frame clones only, not all of them. The data hold 5,500 or so clones, with around 68% observed a single time. The sequencing used PBMCs, collected before ibrutinib treatment. The TCR sequence derives from a human donor with chronic lymphocytic leukemia. The chain combines TRBV6-5 with TRBJ1-4, with D unclear. Here the CDR3 reads CASSYERRGKLFF. The CDR3 bases are TGTGCCAGCAGTTACGAACGTCGGGGAAAACTGTTTTTT.